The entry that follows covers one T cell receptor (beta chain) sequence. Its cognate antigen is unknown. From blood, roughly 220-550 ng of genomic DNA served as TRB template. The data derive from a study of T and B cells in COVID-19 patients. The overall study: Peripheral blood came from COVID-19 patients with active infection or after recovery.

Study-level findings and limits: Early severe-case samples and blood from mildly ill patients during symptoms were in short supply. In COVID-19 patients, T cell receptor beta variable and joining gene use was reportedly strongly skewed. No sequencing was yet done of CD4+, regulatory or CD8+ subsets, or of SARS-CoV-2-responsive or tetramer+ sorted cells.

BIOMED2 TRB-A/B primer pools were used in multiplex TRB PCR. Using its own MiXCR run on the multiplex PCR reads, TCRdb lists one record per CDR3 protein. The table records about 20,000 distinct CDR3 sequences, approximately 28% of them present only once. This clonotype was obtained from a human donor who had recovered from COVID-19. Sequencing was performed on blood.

The chain's CDR3 is CASSLFTTDTQYF. CDR3 nucleotides: TGTGCCAGCAGCTTGTTCACCACAGATACGCAGTATTTT. The chain carries TRBV5-6 and TRBJ2-3; no clear D gene. This CDR3 region has 13 residues. The V and J ends lost 1 base and 2 bases respectively, with 5 bases between them. Looked up from germline, CDR1 is SGHDT and CDR2 is YYEEEE.